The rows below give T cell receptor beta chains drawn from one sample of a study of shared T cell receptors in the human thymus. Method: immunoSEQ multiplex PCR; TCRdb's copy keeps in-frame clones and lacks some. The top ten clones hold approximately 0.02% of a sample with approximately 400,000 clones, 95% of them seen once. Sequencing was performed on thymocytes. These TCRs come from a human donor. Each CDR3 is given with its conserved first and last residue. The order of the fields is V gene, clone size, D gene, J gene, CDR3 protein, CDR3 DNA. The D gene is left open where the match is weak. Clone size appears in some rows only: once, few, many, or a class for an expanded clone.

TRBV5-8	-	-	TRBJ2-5	CASSGFWGETQYF	TGTGCCAGCAGCGGCTTTTGGGGAGAGACCCAGTACTTC
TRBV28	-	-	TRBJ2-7	CASSLRTGPYEQYF	TGTGCCAGCAGTCTCCGTACGGGTCCCTACGAGCAGTACTTC
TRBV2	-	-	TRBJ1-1	CASRRPDKAFF	TGTGCCAGCAGGCGGCCGGATAAAGCTTTCTTT
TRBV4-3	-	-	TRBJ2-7	CASSQDLLWEQYF	TGCGCCAGCAGCCAAGATTTGCTTTGGGAGCAGTACTTC
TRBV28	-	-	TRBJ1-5	CASSWKGGINQPQHF	TGTGCCAGCAGTTGGAAGGGGGGGATCAATCAGCCCCAGCATTTT
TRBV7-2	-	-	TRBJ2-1	CASSLVGIREPLVNEQFF	TGTGCCAGCAGCTTAGTAGGTATTCGGGAACCCCTTGTTAATGAGCAGTTCTTC
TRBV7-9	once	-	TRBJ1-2	CASSLAKSVTNYGYTF	TGTGCCAGCAGCTTAGCCAAATCCGTTACTAACTATGGCTACACCTTC
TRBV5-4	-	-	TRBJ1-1	CATAQIFPPEAFF	TGTGCCACCGCACAGATCTTTCCTCCTGAAGCTTTCTTT
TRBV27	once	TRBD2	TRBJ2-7	CASSSLGLAGSYEQYF	TGTGCCAGCAGTTCCCTCGGACTAGCGGGGTCCTACGAGCAGTACTTC
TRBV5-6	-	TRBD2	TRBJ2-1	CASSLASGAGEQFF	TGTGCCAGCAGCTTGGCTAGCGGGGCCGGTGAGCAGTTCTTC
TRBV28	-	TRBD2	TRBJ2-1	CASRGRSGRSYNEQFF	TGTGCCAGCAGAGGCCGAAGCGGGAGGTCCTACAATGAGCAGTTCTTC
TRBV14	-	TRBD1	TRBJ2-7	CASSHTSGTGDPYEQYF	TGTGCCAGCAGCCATACCTCCGGGACAGGGGACCCCTACGAGCAGTACTTC
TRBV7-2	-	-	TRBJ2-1	CASSLDSRVRYNEQFF	TGTGCCAGCAGCTTAGATTCTCGCGTGAGATACAATGAGCAGTTCTTC
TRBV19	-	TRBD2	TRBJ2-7	CATRLAGGRSSYEQYF	TGTGCCACAAGACTAGCGGGGGGGAGGAGCTCCTACGAGCAGTACTTC
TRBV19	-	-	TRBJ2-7	CASSMGQKAMPEQYF	TGTGCCAGTAGTATGGGGCAGAAGGCGATGCCCGAGCAGTACTTC
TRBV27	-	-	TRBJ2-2	CASSFLENTGELFF	TGTGCCAGCAGTTTTCTTGAGAACACCGGGGAGCTGTTTTTT
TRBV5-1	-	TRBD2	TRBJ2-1	CASSISGRAHNEQFF	TGCGCCAGCAGCATTAGCGGGAGGGCCCACAATGAGCAGTTCTTC
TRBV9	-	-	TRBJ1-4	CASSVYSRPEATNEKLFF	TGTGCCAGCAGCGTGTATTCTCGACCGGAGGCAACTAATGAAAAACTGTTTTTT
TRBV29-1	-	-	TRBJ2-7	CSVEDLTEDSCTYEQYF	TGCAGCGTTGAAGATCTAACAGAGGACTCCTGCACCTACGAGCAGTACTTC
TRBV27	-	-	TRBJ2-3	CASSPSWGESTDTQYF	TGTGCCAGCAGTCCCTCGTGGGGGGAGAGTACAGATACGCAGTATTTT
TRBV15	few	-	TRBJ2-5	CATSRDQGVRETQYF	TGTGCCACCAGCAGAGATCAAGGGGTCAGGGAGACCCAGTACTTC
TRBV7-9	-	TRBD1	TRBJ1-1	CASSLQGAQAFF	TGTGCCAGCAGCTTACAGGGGGCTCAGGCTTTCTTT
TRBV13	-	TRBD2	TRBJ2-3	CASSLDSGRPQPTDTQYF	TGTGCCAGCAGCTTAGATAGCGGGAGGCCACAACCCACAGATACGCAGTATTTT
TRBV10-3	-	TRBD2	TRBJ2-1	CAISEAGLAVYNEQFF	TGTGCCATCAGTGAGGCTGGCCTAGCGGTCTACAATGAGCAGTTCTTC
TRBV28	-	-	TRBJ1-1	CASRSQGKRNTEAFF	TGTGCCAGCAGATCTCAGGGGAAGAGGAACACTGAAGCTTTCTTT
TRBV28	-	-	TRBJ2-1	CASSFLPLVGNEQFF	TGTGCCAGCAGTTTCTTACCGCTGGTTGGCAATGAGCAGTTCTTC
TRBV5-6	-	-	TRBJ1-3	CASSGRGTHENTIYF	TGTGCCAGCAGCGGCCGTGGGACGCATGAAAACACCATATATTTT
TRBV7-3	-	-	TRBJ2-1	CASSSYRFSYNEQFF	TGTGCCAGCAGCTCGTACCGGTTCTCCTACAATGAGCAGTTCTTC
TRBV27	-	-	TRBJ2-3	CASSLEGQRTTGSTDTQYF	TGTGCCAGCAGTTTAGAGGGGCAGAGGACCACTGGGAGCACAGATACGCAGTATTTT
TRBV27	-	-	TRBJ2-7	CASSLSFPSAYEQYF	TGTGCCAGCAGTTTATCGTTTCCTAGCGCTTACGAGCAGTACTTC
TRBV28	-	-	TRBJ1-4	CASSGGLGDEKLFF	TGTGCCAGCAGCGGAGGCTTGGGGGATGAAAAACTGTTTTTT
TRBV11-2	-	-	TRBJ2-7	CASSLAAGKYYEQYF	TGTGCCAGCAGCTTAGCTGCGGGAAAATATTACGAGCAGTACTTC
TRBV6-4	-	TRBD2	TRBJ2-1	CASSSGTSGRDEQFF	TGTGCCAGCAGTTCCGGGACTAGCGGGAGGGATGAGCAGTTCTTC
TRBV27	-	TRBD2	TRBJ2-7	CASSGAGAGGRNEQYF	TGTGCCAGCAGTGGGGCAGGGGCGGGAGGGCGGAACGAGCAGTACTTC
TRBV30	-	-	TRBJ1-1	CAWTDTEAFF	TGTGCCTGGACTGACACTGAAGCTTTCTTT
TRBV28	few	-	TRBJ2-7	CASSATGRGTYEQYF	TGTGCCAGCAGCGCGACAGGGCGGGGAACCTACGAGCAGTACTTC
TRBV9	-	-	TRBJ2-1	CASSAAGAYNEQFF	TGTGCCAGCAGCGCCGCCGGGGCCTACAATGAGCAGTTCTTC
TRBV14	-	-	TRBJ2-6	CASSQNTDYSGANVLTF	TGTGCCAGCAGCCAAAACACAGACTACTCTGGGGCCAACGTCCTGACTTTC
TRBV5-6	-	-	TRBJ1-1	CASSLALGNRHDRTEAFF	TGTGCCAGCAGCTTGGCGCTGGGAAACCGTCATGACCGCACTGAAGCTTTCTTT
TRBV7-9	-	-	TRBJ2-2	CASSWDGNTGELFF	TGTGCCAGCAGTTGGGACGGGAACACCGGGGAGCTGTTTTTT
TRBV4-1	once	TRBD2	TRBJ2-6	CASSQAPELAGAIAGANVLTF	TGCGCCAGCAGCCAGGCTCCGGAACTAGCGGGAGCCATAGCTGGGGCCAACGTCCTGACTTTC
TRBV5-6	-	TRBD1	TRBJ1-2	CASSLRDRGRGYTF	TGTGCCAGCAGCTTGAGAGACAGGGGAAGGGGCTACACCTTC
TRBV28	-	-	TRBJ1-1	CASSYSPPLDAFF	TGTGCCAGCAGTTACTCCCCCCCCTTGGACGCTTTCTTT
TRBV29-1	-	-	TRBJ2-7	CSVGGVSEQYF	TGCAGCGTTGGAGGGGTCTCCGAGCAGTACTTC
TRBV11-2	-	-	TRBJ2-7	CASSSPGGAGLVSSYEQYF	TGTGCCAGCAGCTCCCCGGGGGGCGCGGGACTGGTAAGCTCCTACGAGCAGTACTTC